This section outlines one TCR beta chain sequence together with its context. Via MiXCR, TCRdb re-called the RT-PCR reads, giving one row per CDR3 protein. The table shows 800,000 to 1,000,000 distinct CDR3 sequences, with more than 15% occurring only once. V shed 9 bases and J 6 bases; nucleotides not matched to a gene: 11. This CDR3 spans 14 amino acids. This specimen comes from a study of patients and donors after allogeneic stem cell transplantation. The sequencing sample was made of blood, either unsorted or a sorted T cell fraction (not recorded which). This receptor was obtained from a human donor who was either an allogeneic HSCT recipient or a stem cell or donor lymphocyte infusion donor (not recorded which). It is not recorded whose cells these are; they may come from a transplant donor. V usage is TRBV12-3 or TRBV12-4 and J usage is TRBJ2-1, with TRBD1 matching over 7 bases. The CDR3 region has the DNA TGTGCCAGTACAGACAGGGTTTATCTCAATGAGCAGTTCTTC. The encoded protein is CASTDRVYLNEQFF.